The next 30 T cell receptor beta chains were all read from a single sample in a study of control samples from healthy donors and cancer patients. Only in-frame clones appear in the TCRdb table, and some are missing; sequencing was by immunoSEQ multiplex PCR. There are 150,000 to 200,000 clones in the sample; 70% to 90% occur only once, and 1.5% to 2% lies in the top ten. The source material was blood. The receptors were sampled from a man aged 18 to 30 in good health.

The V and J genes are TRBV5-4 and TRBJ2-5, with 8 bases matching TRBD1. The V segment lost 4 bases and the J segment 5 bases; nucleotides outside the gene matches: 4. The CDR3 length is 13 residues. CDR1 and CDR2 (germline): SGHNT, YYREEE (reference sequence). The CDR3 DNA is TGTGCCAGCAGCGAGGACAGGGCGGAGACCCAGTACTTC. This translates into CASSEDRAETQYF.

The chain recombines TRBV10-3 with TRBJ2-7; weak D call: TRBD1 (7 bases). The CDR3 is 13 amino acids. Trimming removed 3 bases at V and 4 bases at J, with 10 bases between. Germline V gives CDR1 ENHRY, CDR2 SYGVKD. CDR3 nucleotides: TGTGCCATCAGTGATCAGGGGGGTTACGAGCAGTACTTC. This gives the protein CAISDQGGYEQYF.

This clone was picked up one time. This chain links TRBV27 with TRBJ2-2; 7 nucleotides agree with TRBD1. This CDR3 has 15 amino acids. Germline CDR1 is MNHEY and CDR2 is SMNVEV (reference sequence). The ends lost 2 bases at V and 5 bases at J; junction bases unmatched: 5. CDR3: CASSLDRVGTGELFF. The CDR3 DNA sequence: TGTGCCAGCAGTTTAGACAGGGTGGGGACCGGGGAGCTGTTTTTT.

V usage is TRBV9 and J usage is TRBJ2-3; D not resolved. Germline CDR1 reads SGDLS; CDR2 reads YYNGEE. This CDR3 is 12 amino acids long. V was cut by 0 bases and J by 3 bases, with 2 bases left in between. CDR3 in DNA: TGTGCCAGCAGCGTAGGGACAGATACGCAGTATTTT. Translation: CASSVGTDTQYF. Using reference TRBV9 and TRBJ2-3 for the parts outside the CDR3, the full variable domain is DSGVTQTPKHLITATGQRVTLRCSPRSGDLSVYWYQQSLDQGLQFLIQYYNGEERAKGNILERFSAQQFPDLHSELNLSSLELGDSALYFCASSVGTDTQYFGPGTRLTVL.

The gene calls are TRBV9 and TRBJ2-2; 10 bases align to TRBD1. This CDR3 comprises 17 residues. J gave up 5 bases and V 3 bases, and 10 bases lay outside the gene matches. The germline V gene has CDR1 SGDLS and CDR2 YYNGEE. The chain's CDR3 is CASSARPTGGVTGELFF. In DNA form, the CDR3 reads TGTGCCAGCAGCGCACGGCCGACAGGGGGCGTAACCGGGGAGCTGTTTTTT. Full variable domain (remainder filled in from reference TRBV9 and TRBJ2-2): DSGVTQTPKHLITATGQRVTLRCSPRSGDLSVYWYQQSLDQGLQFLIQYYNGEERAKGNILERFSAQQFPDLHSELNLSSLELGDSALYFCASSARPTGGVTGELFFGEGSRLTVL.

This chain links TRBV5-1 with TRBJ2-3; D call uncertain. Germline-derived CDR1 and CDR2 are SGHRS and YFSETQ. The CDR3 loop spans 12 amino acids. Trimming took off 0 bases at V and 8 bases at J, with 7 bases between the two ends. The CDR3, as DNA: TGCGCCAGCAGCTTGGTTCGCGGTACGCAGTATTTT. Translation: CASSLVRGTQYF.

The V and J genes are TRBV23-1 and TRBJ2-1; 9 nucleotides match TRBD2. TRBV23-1 counts as an open reading frame of uncertain function. There are 14 residues in the CDR3. V was pared by 9 bases and J by 5 bases, with 8 bases of the junction left unmatched. The CDR3 here is CARPRLAGNNEQFF. The CDR3 region has the DNA TGCGCCAGACCACGGCTAGCGGGGAACAATGAGCAGTTCTTC.

The V call is TRBV2, the J call TRBJ1-1, with a possible D match to TRBD1 (5 bases). This CDR3 region has 15 residues. Germline V gene sequence: CDR1 SNHLY, CDR2 FYNNEI. V lost 6 bases to trimming and J lost 4 bases, with 18 bases between them. CDR3 in DNA: TGTGCCAGCAGGGCCATGGGGGGTCGGGGCACTGAAGCTTTCTTT. Its translation is CASRAMGGRGTEAFF.

The genes are TRBV20-1 and TRBJ2-5, with D possibly TRBD1 on 6 matching bases. The V and J ends lost 3 bases and 4 bases respectively, with 12 bases between them. Germline V gene data show CDR1 as DFQATT and CDR2 as SNEGSKA (reference sequence). This CDR3 has 13 residues. The DNA of the CDR3 is TGCAGTGCTAGTGAGGGGGAAGCAGAGACCCAGTACTTC. This gives the protein CSASEGEAETQYF.

The chain couples TRBV30 to TRBJ1-5; 9 nucleotides line up with TRBD1. The CDR3 runs to 13 residues. Trimming at V came to 4 bases and at J to 7 bases, leaving 5 bases not matched to a gene. Germline V CDR1 and CDR2: GTSNPN, SVGIG (reference sequence). CDR3 residues: CAWTRTGEQPQHF. The CDR3 bases are TGTGCCTGGACCAGGACAGGGGAGCAGCCCCAGCATTTT.

The rearrangement uses TRBV27 and TRBJ1-2; a weak D match, TRBD1 (5 bases). There are 15 residues in the CDR3. Between the trimmed V and J ends, which lost 1 base and 0 bases, there was a span of 9 bases. Germline CDR1 reads MNHEY; CDR2 reads SMNVEV (reference sequence). The CDR3 coding sequence is TGTGCCAGCAGTTTATACCAGGGAGCTAACTATGGCTACACCTTC. Its protein product is CASSLYQGANYGYTF.

This chain uses TRBV4-1 with TRBJ1-1; 12 bases fit TRBD1. V was pared by 3 bases and J by 6 bases, with 8 bases of the junction left unmatched. The CDR3 spans 16 residues. CDR1 MGHRA and CDR2 YSYEKL come from the germline V gene. The CDR3 DNA reads TGCGCCAGCAGCCAGGGTTTCGGGGACAGGGGGCCTGAAGCTTTCTTT. Its protein product is CASSQGFGDRGPEAFF.

The chain combines TRBV30 with TRBJ1-5; no reliable D call. The germline V gene has CDR1 GTSNPN and CDR2 SVGIG (reference sequence). There are 15 residues in the CDR3. V was clipped by 1 base and J by 0 bases, with 10 bases between them. The CDR3 region has the DNA TGTGCCTGGAGTGACGATTCGGGTAGCAATCAGCCCCAGCATTTT. This sequence encodes CAWSDDSGSNQPQHF. Variable domain in full (rest from reference TRBV30 and TRBJ1-5): SQTIHQWPATLVQPVGSPLSLECTVEGTSNPNLYWYRQAAGRGLQLLFYSVGIGQISSEVPQNLSASRPQDRQFILSSKKLLLSDSGFYLCAWSDDSGSNQPQHFGDGTRLSIL.

V and J are TRBV7-9 and TRBJ1-4; D possibly corresponds to TRBD1 (5 bases). Germline CDR1 and CDR2: SEHNR and FQNEAQ (reference sequence). This CDR3 spans 15 amino acids. Trimming removed 2 bases at V and 5 bases at J, with 12 bases between. The CDR3 bases are TGTGCCAGCAGCTTACGAGCAGGGCACAATGAAAAACTGTTTTTT. Its translation is CASSLRAGHNEKLFF.

The V call is TRBV6-2 or TRBV6-3, the J call TRBJ2-7, with D perhaps TRBD1 or TRBD2 (6 bases each). The CDR3 consists of 15 residues. Deletions cut 6 bases from V and 1 base from J, with 16 bases between. Germline V gene sequence: CDR1 MNHEY, CDR2 SVGEGT. The CDR3 DNA reads as TGTGCCAGCAGCTTAGGGGGAGGTCGTTCCTACGAGCAGTACTTC. Amino acids: CASSLGGGRSYEQYF.

The V and J genes are TRBV4-1 and TRBJ2-2, with TRBD2 matching 7 bases. This CDR3 has 15 amino acids. Per the germline V gene, CDR1 is MGHRA and CDR2 is YSYEKL. J gave up 5 bases and V 5 bases, and 8 bases lay outside the gene matches. CDR3 DNA: TGCGCCAGCAGCTGGGGACTAACTAGAACCGGGGAGCTGTTTTTT. Translated, it gives CASSWGLTRTGELFF.

The chain recombines TRBV7-2 with TRBJ2-1; D possibly corresponds to TRBD2 (5 bases). The CDR3 is 13 amino acids. Between the trimmed V and J ends, which lost 5 bases and 7 bases, there was a span of 12 bases. Germline CDR1 and CDR2: SGHTA and FQGNSA. The CDR3 spells CASSPSGWNEQFF. The CDR3, as DNA: TGTGCCAGCAGCCCGAGCGGATGGAATGAGCAGTTCTTC.

This clone occurred once. The chain couples TRBV7-2 to TRBJ2-2; D call uncertain. The length of the CDR3 is 12 residues. Trimming removed 0 bases from V and 7 bases from J, with 3 bases in between. Germline V gene lookup returns CDR1 SGHTA and CDR2 FQGNSA. The DNA for the CDR3 is TGTGCCAGCAGCTTAGCGGTCGGGGAGCTGTTTTTT. Protein product: CASSLAVGELFF.

The sample holds one count of this clone. CDR3 coding DNA: TGTGCCAGCAGTTTTAGGGGGCCTAGACACTACGAGCAGTACTTC. Encoded protein: CASSFRGPRHYEQYF. The V and J genes are TRBV2 and TRBJ2-7; 7 bases fit TRBD1. The CDR3 sequence is 15 residues long. Germline loops: CDR1 SNHLY, CDR2 FYNNEI. V lost 5 bases to trimming and J lost 3 bases; unmatched junction nucleotides: 10.

The gene calls are TRBV5-1 and TRBJ2-4; tentative D call: TRBD2 (5 bases). Trimming stripped 1 base from V and 2 bases from J, with 10 bases between. Germline CDR1 is SGHRS and CDR2 is YFSETQ. The CDR3 is made up of 15 amino acids. The CDR3 region is CASSLSRGTKNIQYF. The CDR3 DNA sequence: TGCGCCAGCAGCTTGTCACGGGGAACCAAAAACATTCAGTACTTC.

The chain employs TRBV5-1 and TRBJ1-1, with TRBD1 as a possible D gene (6 bases). Germline V gene data show CDR1 as SGHRS and CDR2 as YFSETQ. V was clipped by 0 bases and J by 7 bases, with 13 bases between them. The CDR3 is 14 amino acids. Here the CDR3 DNA reads TGCGCCAGCAGCTTGGCCGGAGGACAGAATGAAGCTTTCTTT. It encodes CASSLAGGQNEAFF.

V gene TRBV19 combines with J gene TRBJ2-5, with a weak D call TRBD2 (5 bases). The germline V gene encodes CDR1 LNHDA and CDR2 SQIVND (reference sequence). Trimming took off 4 bases at V and 6 bases at J, with 15 bases between the two ends. The CDR3 runs 14 residues. This CDR3 is CASSTPGVVKTQYF. In DNA, the CDR3 is TGTGCCAGTAGTACCCCCGGGGTAGTGAAGACCCAGTACTTC.

V is TRBV11-2 and J is TRBJ2-2; D remains unclear. The CDR3 has 16 residues. V lost 0 bases to trimming and J lost 7 bases, with 15 bases between them. Looked up from germline, CDR1 is SGHAT and CDR2 is FQNNGV. CDR3 protein: CASSLDRPSAVGELFF. The CDR3 DNA follows: TGTGCCAGCAGCTTAGATCGTCCGTCAGCCGTCGGGGAGCTGTTTTTT.

The chain carries TRBV7-6 and TRBJ2-7, with D unresolved. This CDR3 is built from 11 residues. V shed 5 bases and J shed 7 bases, with 9 bases lying between them. In germline, CDR1 is SGHVS, CDR2 FNYEAQ. The CDR3 region has the DNA TGTGCCAGCAGCGCCAATCAGGAGCAGTACTTC. The encoded protein is CASSANQEQYF.

This clone was detected once. The chain employs TRBV5-1 and TRBJ2-1; 14 nucleotides line up with TRBD2. The CDR3 sequence is 19 residues long. Germline V lookup: CDR1 SGHRS, CDR2 YFSETQ. V dropped 0 bases and J dropped 0; count of bases not matched to a gene: 5. The CDR3 DNA reads TGCGCCAGCAGCTTGGCCGAGACTAGCGGGGGGGACTCCTACAATGAGCAGTTCTTC. As protein: CASSLAETSGGDSYNEQFF.

This clone came up once. The chain is built from TRBV5-1 and TRBJ2-1; 11 nucleotides agree with TRBD2. Germline loops: CDR1 SGHRS, CDR2 YFSETQ. The trim removed 0 bases at V and 6 bases at J, leaving 2 bases unmatched. There are 15 residues in the CDR3. DNA of the CDR3: TGCGCCAGCAGCTTGGGACTAGCGGGGAGCAATGAGCAGTTCTTC. Translating it yields CASSLGLAGSNEQFF.

The chain links TRBV4-1 to TRBJ1-2; 8 nucleotides align to TRBD1. Germline assignment: CDR1 MGHRA and CDR2 YSYEKL. CDR3 length: 13 residues. V lost 2 bases, J lost 6 bases, and 2 bases stayed unmatched. CDR3 protein: CASSQTTGDGYTF. The CDR3 DNA follows: TGCGCCAGCAGCCAAACGACAGGGGATGGCTACACCTTC.

This sequence joins TRBV30 and TRBJ2-3, with a tentative D call TRBD1 (8 bases). The germline V gene has CDR1 GTSNPN and CDR2 SVGIG (reference sequence). This CDR3 contains 15 residues. V lost 1 base to trimming and J lost 4 bases, with 15 bases between them. The DNA for the CDR3 is TGTGCCTGGAGTGATTACAGGGGGGGCGCAGATACGCAGTATTTT. Protein product: CAWSDYRGGADTQYF.

The CDR3: CASSADRGRSPLHF. In DNA form, the CDR3 reads TGTGCCAGCAGTGCCGACAGGGGTCGTTCACCCCTCCACTTT. The V gene is TRBV25-1, the J gene TRBJ1-6, with 8 bases matching TRBD1. CDR1 and CDR2 from the germline V gene are MGHDK and SYGVNS. CDR3 size: 14 residues. Trimming at V came to 4 bases and at J to 9 bases, leaving 5 bases not matched to a gene.

CDR3 region: CASSLQNYGYTF. The CDR3 DNA follows: TGTGCCAGCAGCTTACAGAACTATGGCTACACCTTC. The chain is built from TRBV7-2 and TRBJ1-2; no firm D call. Germline V gene lookup returns CDR1 SGHTA and CDR2 FQGNSA. The CDR3 is 12 residues long. Trimming pared 2 bases from V and 2 bases from J, leaving 3 bases between.